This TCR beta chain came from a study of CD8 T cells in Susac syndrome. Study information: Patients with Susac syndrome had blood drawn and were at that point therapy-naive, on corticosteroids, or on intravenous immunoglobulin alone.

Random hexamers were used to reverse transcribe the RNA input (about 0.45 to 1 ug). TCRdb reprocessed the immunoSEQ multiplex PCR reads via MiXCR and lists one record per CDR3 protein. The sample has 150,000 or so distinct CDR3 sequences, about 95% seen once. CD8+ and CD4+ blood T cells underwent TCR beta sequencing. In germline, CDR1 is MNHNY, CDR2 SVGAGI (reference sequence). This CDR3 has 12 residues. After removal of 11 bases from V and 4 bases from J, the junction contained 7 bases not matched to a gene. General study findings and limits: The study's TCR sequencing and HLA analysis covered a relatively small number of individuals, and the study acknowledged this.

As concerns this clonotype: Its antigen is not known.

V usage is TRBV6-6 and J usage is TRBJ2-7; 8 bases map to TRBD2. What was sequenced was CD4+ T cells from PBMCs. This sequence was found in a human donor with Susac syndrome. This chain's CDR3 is CAAGGGKYEQYF. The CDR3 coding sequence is TGTGCCGCGGGGGGAGGGAAGTACGAGCAGTACTTC.